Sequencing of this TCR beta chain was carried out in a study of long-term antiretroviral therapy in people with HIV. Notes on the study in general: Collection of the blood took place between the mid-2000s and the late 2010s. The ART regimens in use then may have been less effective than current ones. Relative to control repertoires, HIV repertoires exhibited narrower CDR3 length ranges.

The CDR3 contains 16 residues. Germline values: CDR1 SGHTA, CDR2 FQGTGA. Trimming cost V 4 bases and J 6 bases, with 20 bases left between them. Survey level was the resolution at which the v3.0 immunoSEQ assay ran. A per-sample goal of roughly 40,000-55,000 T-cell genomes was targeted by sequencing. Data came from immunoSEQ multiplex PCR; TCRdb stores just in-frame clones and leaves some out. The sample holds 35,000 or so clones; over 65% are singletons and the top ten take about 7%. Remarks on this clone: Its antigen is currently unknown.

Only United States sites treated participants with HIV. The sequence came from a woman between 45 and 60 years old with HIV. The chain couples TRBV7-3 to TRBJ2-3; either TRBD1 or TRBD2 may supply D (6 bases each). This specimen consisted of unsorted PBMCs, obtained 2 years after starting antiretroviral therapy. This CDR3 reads CASSSAGGGARDTQYF. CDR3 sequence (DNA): TGTGCCAGCAGCTCGGCCGGGGGCGGGGCGCGGGATACGCAGTATTTT.